The clone carrying this T cell receptor (beta chain) occurred many times. Its antigen is not known. Looked up from germline, CDR1 is SGHRS and CDR2 is YFSETQ. The CDR3 is 14 amino acids. V was shortened by 7 bases and J by 4 bases, with 17 bases between the two germline ends. The entry originates in a study of breast tumors, draining lymph nodes, adjacent tissues. Points from the study as a whole: Most tumor T cells seemingly derive from lymph node, then expand in tumor. Tumor T cell lymph node origin was a supported hypothesis, not proven. Luminal-like breast cancer showed significantly greater tumor-nontumor repertoire similarity than basal-like breast cancer did. Compared with lymph nodes, tumors were less diverse; compared with nontumor tissue, more.

TCRdb redid the calling of the multiplex PCR reads with MiXCR, one entry per CDR3 protein. The repertoire holds 100,000 to 150,000 distinct CDR3 sequences, about a fifth seen once, with roughly 2.8% in the top ten. The lymph nodes were axillary draining lymph nodes from breast cancer patients. The rearrangement joins TRBV5-1 to TRBJ1-2, with unresolved D. Material: axillary lymph node tissue. The receptor was derived from a female donor with breast cancer. Some clones in this sample may be carry-over from other donors' samples. CDR3 nucleotide sequence: TGCGCCAGCCGCCCTCTCCTAAGCGGCTATGGCTACACCTTC. It translates to CASRPLLSGYGYTF.